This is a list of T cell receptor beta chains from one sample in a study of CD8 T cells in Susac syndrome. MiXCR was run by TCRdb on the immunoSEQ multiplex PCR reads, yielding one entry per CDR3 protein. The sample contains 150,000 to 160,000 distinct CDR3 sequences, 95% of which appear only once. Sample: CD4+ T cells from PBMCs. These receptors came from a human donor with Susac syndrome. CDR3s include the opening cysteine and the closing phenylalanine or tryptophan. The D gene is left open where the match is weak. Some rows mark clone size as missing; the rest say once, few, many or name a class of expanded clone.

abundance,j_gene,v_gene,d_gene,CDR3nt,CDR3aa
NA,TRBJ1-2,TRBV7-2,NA,TGTGCCAGCAGCTTAGGGGGGCGCCAGGGCTACACCTTC,CASSLGGRQGYTF
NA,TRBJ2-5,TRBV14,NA,TGTGCCAGCAGCGGGACCTGGGGGACCCAGTACTTC,CASSGTWGTQYF
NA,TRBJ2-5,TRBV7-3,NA,TGTGCCAGCAGCTTACTTGGGGCCTTCCAAGAGACCCAGTACTTC,CASSLLGAFQETQYF
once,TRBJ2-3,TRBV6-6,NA,TGTGCCAGCAGTTCTACGTCCTCCGGGAATACGCAGTATTTT,CASSSTSSGNTQYF
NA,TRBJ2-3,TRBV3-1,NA,TGTGCCAGCAGCCAAGTATCAGGGCTGAGCACAGATACGCAGTATTTT,CASSQVSGLSTDTQYF
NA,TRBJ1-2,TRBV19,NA,NA,CASLRAGYGYTF
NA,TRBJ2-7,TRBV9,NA,TGTGCCAGCAGCGAGGACGTGAGCCACGAGCAGTACTTC,CASSEDVSHEQYF
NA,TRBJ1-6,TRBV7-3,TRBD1,TGTGCCAGCAGCCCCCTGCCAGGGGGTCGTTCACCCCTCCACTTT,CASSPLPGGRSPLHF
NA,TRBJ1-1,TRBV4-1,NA,TGCGCCAGCAGCCAAGTAGGGTCAGCGCGCACTGAAGCTTTCTTT,CASSQVGSARTEAFF
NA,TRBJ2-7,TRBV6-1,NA,TGTGCCTGCGCATCCTCCCGTCGGTCCTACGAGCAGTACTTC,CACASSRRSYEQYF
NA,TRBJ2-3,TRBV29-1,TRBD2,TGCAGCGTGCCTAGCGGGGGGACCACAGATACGCAGTATTTT,CSVPSGGTTDTQYF
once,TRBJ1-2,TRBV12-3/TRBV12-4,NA,TGTGCCAGCAGTTTTTGGGGGGGGAGGGACTATGGCTACACCTTC,CASSFWGGRDYGYTF
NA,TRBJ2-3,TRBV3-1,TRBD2,TGTGCCAGCAGCCTGAGCGGGAGGCAGTATTTT,CASSLSGRQYF
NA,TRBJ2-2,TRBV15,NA,TGTGCCACCAGCAGAAGAAGCGGGGAGCTGTTTTTT,CATSRRSGELFF
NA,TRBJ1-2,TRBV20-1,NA,TGCAGTGCTAGAAATCAGGGTGGCTACACCTTC,CSARNQGGYTF
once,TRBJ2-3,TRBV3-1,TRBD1,TGTGCCAGCAGAGAGGGGGCGGTACCAGATACGCAGTATTTT,CASREGAVPDTQYF
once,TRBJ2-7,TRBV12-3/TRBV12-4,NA,TGTGCCAGCAGGTACAGATCCTACGAGCAGTACTTC,CASRYRSYEQYF
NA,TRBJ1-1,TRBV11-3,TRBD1,TGTGCCAGCAGCACGGGACAGGGATCTTTGAACACTGAAGCTTTCTTT,CASSTGQGSLNTEAFF
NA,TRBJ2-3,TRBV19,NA,TGTGCCAGTAGTGGAGGTAGCACAGATACGCAGTATTTT,CASSGGSTDTQYF
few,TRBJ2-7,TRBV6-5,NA,TGTGCCAGCAGTTATCAGGGCGACGAGCAGTACTTC,CASSYQGDEQYF
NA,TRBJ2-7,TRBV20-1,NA,TGCAGTGCTGGCCGTGCAGAAAAGCAGTACTTC,CSAGRAEKQYF
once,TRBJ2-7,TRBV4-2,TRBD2,TGTGCCAGCAGCCTCCGGGGGGGCTGGTCCTACGAGCAGTACTTC,CASSLRGGWSYEQYF
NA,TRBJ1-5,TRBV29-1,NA,TGCAGCGTGAATTCAGGTCAGGGACAGCCCCAGCATTTT,CSVNSGQGQPQHF
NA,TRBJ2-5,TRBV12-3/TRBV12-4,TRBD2,TGTGCCAGCAGCGTCGGGGGGAGTAAAGAGACCCAGTACTTC,CASSVGGSKETQYF
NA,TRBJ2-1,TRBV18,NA,TGTGCCAGCTCACCGGGAGCGGGCGGTGAGCAGTTCTTC,CASSPGAGGEQFF
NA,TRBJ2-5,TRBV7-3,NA,TGTGCCAGCAGCCACCGTTACAGAGGAGAGACCCAGTACTTC,CASSHRYRGETQYF
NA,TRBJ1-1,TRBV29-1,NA,TGCAGCGTTAGGGGAGGGAACACTGAAGCTTTCTTT,CSVRGGNTEAFF
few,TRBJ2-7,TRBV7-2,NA,TGTGCCAGCAGCTTAGTAAGCGAGCAGTACTTC,CASSLVSEQYF
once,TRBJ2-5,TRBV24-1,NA,TGTGCCACCAGTGATTCCTCTTTACAGGGAAAGGAGACCCAGTACTTC,CATSDSSLQGKETQYF
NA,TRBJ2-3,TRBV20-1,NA,TGCAGTGCTGACCGACAGGGCACAGATACGCAGTATTTT,CSADRQGTDTQYF
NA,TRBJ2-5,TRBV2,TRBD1,TGTGCCAGCAGCCCCTTACAGGGGGAGACCCAGTACTTC,CASSPLQGETQYF
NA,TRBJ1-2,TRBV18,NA,TGTGCCAGCTCATCACTAGGTGGGGGGGCCACTTCTAACTATGGCTACACCTTC,CASSSLGGGATSNYGYTF
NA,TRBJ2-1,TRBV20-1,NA,TGCAGTGCTAGAGATGTAACCGGGACCCTGTACAATGAGCAGTTCTTC,CSARDVTGTLYNEQFF
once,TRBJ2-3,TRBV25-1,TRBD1,TGTGCCAGCAGACAGGGGGGAGGTGGTACAGATACGCAGTATTTT,CASRQGGGGTDTQYF
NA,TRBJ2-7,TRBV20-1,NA,TGCAGTGCTAGAGAAACCTACGAGCAGTACTTC,CSARETYEQYF
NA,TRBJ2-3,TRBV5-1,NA,TGCGCCAGCGGGCCCTCCTCTCCCACAGATACGCAGTATTTT,CASGPSSPTDTQYF
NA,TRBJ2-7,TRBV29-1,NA,TGCAGCGTTGGGACGAGCTGGGGCAGGGAATACTACGAGCAGTACTTC,CSVGTSWGREYYEQYF
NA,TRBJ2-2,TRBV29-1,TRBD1,TGCAGCGCAGCGGACAGGGCGATGGGGGAGCTGTTTTTT,CSAADRAMGELFF
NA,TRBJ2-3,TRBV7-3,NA,TGTGCCAGCTCACCGGACAGAGCCGCCGATACGCAGTATTTT,CASSPDRAADTQYF
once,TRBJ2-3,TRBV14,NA,TGTGCCAGCAGCCAAGATCGGTGGCCTGACACAGATACGCAGTATTTT,CASSQDRWPDTDTQYF
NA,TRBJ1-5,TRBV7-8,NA,TGTGCCAGCAGCTTAGTCAGGGGCAATAGCAATCAGCCCCAGCATTTT,CASSLVRGNSNQPQHF
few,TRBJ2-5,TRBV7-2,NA,TGTGCCAGCAGCTTAGGGGGCCGAGAGACCCAGTACTTC,CASSLGGRETQYF
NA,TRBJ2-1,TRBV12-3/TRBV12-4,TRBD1,TGTGCCAGCAGTCCCGGAATGACAGGGGGTTGGCAGTTCTTC,CASSPGMTGGWQFF
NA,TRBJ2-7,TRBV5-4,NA,TGTGCCAGCAGCAGCCGGAGCTCCTACGAGCAGTACTTC,CASSSRSSYEQYF
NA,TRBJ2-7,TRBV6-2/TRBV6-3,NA,TGTGCCAGTATGATTGCGGGACCATCCTACGAGCAGTACTTC,CASMIAGPSYEQYF
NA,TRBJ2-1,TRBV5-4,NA,TGTGCCAGCAGCCCACCGGGTGCCGATGAGCAGTTCTTC,CASSPPGADEQFF
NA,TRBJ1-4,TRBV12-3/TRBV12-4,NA,TGTGCCAGCAGTTTAATGGGCGGGGAGTTCGAAAAACTGTTTTTT,CASSLMGGEFEKLFF
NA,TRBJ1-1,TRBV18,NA,TGTGCCAGCTCAGACCAGGCTAACACTGAAGCTTTCTTT,CASSDQANTEAFF
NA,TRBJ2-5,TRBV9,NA,TGTGCCAGCAGCGTAGGAGGGTCAGAGACCCAGTACTTC,CASSVGGSETQYF
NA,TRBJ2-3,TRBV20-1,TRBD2,TGCAGTGCTAGTTCACCGGGACTAGCGGGGGGGCCCACAGATACGCAGTATTTT,CSASSPGLAGGPTDTQYF
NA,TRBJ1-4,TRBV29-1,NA,TGCAGCGTCGGACGGTCCCCAACTAATGAAAAACTGTTTTTT,CSVGRSPTNEKLFF
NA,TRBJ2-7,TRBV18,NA,TGTGCCAGCACCATCACAGGATCCTCCTACGAGCAGTACTTC,CASTITGSSYEQYF
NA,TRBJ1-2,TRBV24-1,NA,TGTGCCACCAGTGGGGGACCGAACGACAACTATGGCTACACCTTC,CATSGGPNDNYGYTF